This T cell receptor (beta chain) is drawn from a study of blood T cell repertoires in COVID-19. Data came from immunoSEQ multiplex PCR; TCRdb stores just in-frame clones and leaves some out. Of 250,000 to 300,000 clones listed, about nine tenths are singletons. The CDR3 has 15 residues. Germline assignment: CDR1 SGHRS and CDR2 YFSETQ. V trimming: 0 bases; J trimming: 1 base; junction bases outside the gene matches: 1. The J gene is TRBJ2-3, the V gene TRBV5-1; 8 bases agree with TRBD2. The sequence derives from a woman in her 30s with COVID-19, enrolled during active disease. The sample was peripheral blood. The CDR3 nucleotides read TGCGCCAGCAGCTTGGACGGGGGGGGCACAGATACGCAGTATTTT. Its protein product is CASSLDGGGTDTQYF.